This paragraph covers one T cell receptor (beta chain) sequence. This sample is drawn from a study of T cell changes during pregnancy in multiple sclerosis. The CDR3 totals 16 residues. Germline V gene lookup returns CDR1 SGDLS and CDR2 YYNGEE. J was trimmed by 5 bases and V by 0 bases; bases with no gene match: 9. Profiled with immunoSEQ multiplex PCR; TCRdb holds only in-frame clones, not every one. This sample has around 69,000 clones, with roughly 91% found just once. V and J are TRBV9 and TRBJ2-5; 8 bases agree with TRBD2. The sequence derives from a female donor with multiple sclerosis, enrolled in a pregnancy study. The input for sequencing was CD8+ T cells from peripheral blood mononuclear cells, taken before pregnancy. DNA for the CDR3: TGTGCCAGCAGCGTAGATGGTAGCGGGGTCCGGGAGACCCAGTACTTC. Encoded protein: CASSVDGSGVRETQYF.